A selection of T cell receptor beta chains follows, all from one sample in a study of blood T cell repertoires in COVID-19. Only in-frame clones appear in the TCRdb table, and some are missing; sequencing was by immunoSEQ multiplex PCR. The sample carries about 230,000 clones, roughly 84% recorded once. Material for sequencing was peripheral blood. The source is a man aged 35-49 years with acute or convalescent COVID-19. CDR3s include the opening cysteine and the closing phenylalanine or tryptophan. Each record gives: D gene, clone size, V gene, J gene, CDR3 DNA, CDR3 protein. D genes are given only for firm matches. Rows give clone size only sometimes, using once, few, many, or a class for an expanded clone.

D gene: -
clone size: -
V gene: TRBV6-1
J gene: TRBJ2-2
CDR3 DNA: TGTGCCAGCAGTGAACTTTCGGCGAACACCGGGGAGCTGTTTTTT
CDR3 protein: CASSELSANTGELFF

D gene: -
clone size: -
V gene: TRBV6-5
J gene: TRBJ1-5
CDR3 DNA: TGTGCCAGCAAAAGACAGATGCAAAGCAATCAGCCCCAGCATTTT
CDR3 protein: CASKRQMQSNQPQHF

D gene: -
clone size: -
V gene: TRBV19
J gene: TRBJ1-3
CDR3 DNA: TGTGCCAGTAGTATATTGGAGTCGTTCGGAAACACCATATATTTT
CDR3 protein: CASSILESFGNTIYF

D gene: TRBD2
clone size: -
V gene: TRBV7-9
J gene: TRBJ2-1
CDR3 DNA: TGTGCCAGCAGCTGGAGCGGGGGGTCCTACAATGAGCAGTTCTTC
CDR3 protein: CASSWSGGSYNEQFF

D gene: TRBD1
clone size: -
V gene: TRBV6-1
J gene: TRBJ1-1
CDR3 DNA: TGTGCCAGCAGTGCTACGGACAGGGGGCGGGCACTGCTAGCTTTCTTT
CDR3 protein: CASSATDRGRALLAFF

D gene: -
clone size: -
V gene: TRBV7-9
J gene: TRBJ2-5
CDR3 DNA: TGTGCCAGCAGCCTCCTTGGCCCTGGAGAGACCCAGTACTTC
CDR3 protein: CASSLLGPGETQYF

D gene: -
clone size: -
V gene: TRBV6-5
J gene: TRBJ1-5
CDR3 DNA: TGTGCCAGCAGCCTCAGGGCAGTCGGCCAGCCCCAGCATTTT
CDR3 protein: CASSLRAVGQPQHF

D gene: -
clone size: -
V gene: TRBV6-6
J gene: TRBJ2-2
CDR3 DNA: TGTGCCAGCAGCACAGGTGGAGAGCTGTTTTTT
CDR3 protein: CASSTGGELFF

D gene: TRBD1
clone size: -
V gene: TRBV6-5
J gene: TRBJ1-1
CDR3 DNA: TGTGCCAGCAGCAGGGGGCTGAGTACTGAAGCTTTCTTT
CDR3 protein: CASSRGLSTEAFF

D gene: TRBD1
clone size: few
V gene: TRBV5-1
J gene: TRBJ1-3
CDR3 DNA: TGCGCCAGCAGCTTGGCCCCAGGGGGCTATGGAAACACCATATATTTT
CDR3 protein: CASSLAPGGYGNTIYF

D gene: TRBD1
clone size: -
V gene: TRBV19
J gene: TRBJ1-1
CDR3 DNA: TGTGCCAGTAGGGTAACAGGGGGAAACACTGAAGCTTTCTTT
CDR3 protein: CASRVTGGNTEAFF

D gene: -
clone size: -
V gene: TRBV7-2
J gene: TRBJ1-2
CDR3 DNA: TGTGCCAGCAGCTTAAGGGGGGGAGGAGGCTACACCTTC
CDR3 protein: CASSLRGGGGYTF

D gene: -
clone size: -
V gene: TRBV4-3
J gene: TRBJ2-1
CDR3 DNA: TGCGCCAGCAGCCAAGGGCTAGCCCCCTACAATGAGCAGTTCTTC
CDR3 protein: CASSQGLAPYNEQFF

D gene: TRBD1
clone size: -
V gene: TRBV5-4
J gene: TRBJ2-1
CDR3 DNA: TGTGCCAGCATCAAGGACAGGGGCTCCTACAATGAGCAGTTCTTC
CDR3 protein: CASIKDRGSYNEQFF

D gene: -
clone size: -
V gene: TRBV10-3
J gene: TRBJ2-3
CDR3 DNA: TGTGCCATCAGCGGGACAGCCCTGGGGGGTGCAGATACGCAGTATTTT
CDR3 protein: CAISGTALGGADTQYF

D gene: TRBD2
clone size: -
V gene: TRBV5-4
J gene: TRBJ2-1
CDR3 DNA: TGTGCCAGCAGCCTTCCTCAACTAGCGGGGGGCAATGAGCAGTTCTTC
CDR3 protein: CASSLPQLAGGNEQFF

D gene: -
clone size: once
V gene: TRBV18
J gene: TRBJ1-1
CDR3 DNA: TGTGCCAGCTCACCCCCATCATTCGGGGATGGCACTGAAGCTTTCTTT
CDR3 protein: CASSPPSFGDGTEAFF

D gene: TRBD1
clone size: few
V gene: TRBV18
J gene: TRBJ1-2
CDR3 DNA: TGTGCCAGCTCACCACTCACAGGGGGCTATGGCTACACCTTC
CDR3 protein: CASSPLTGGYGYTF

D gene: -
clone size: -
V gene: TRBV29-1
J gene: TRBJ1-1
CDR3 DNA: TGCAGCGTTACTGGGGGGGTCATAGGAGCTTTCTTT
CDR3 protein: CSVTGGVIGAFF

D gene: TRBD1
clone size: -
V gene: TRBV6-6
J gene: TRBJ1-5
CDR3 DNA: TGTGCCAGCAGTCCGGGACAGGGACCCTATAGCAATCAGCCCCAGCATTTT
CDR3 protein: CASSPGQGPYSNQPQHF

D gene: -
clone size: -
V gene: TRBV7-9
J gene: TRBJ2-2
CDR3 DNA: TGTGCCAGCACCTTTGGCCCTAGTTCGAACACCGGGGAGCTGTTTTTT
CDR3 protein: CASTFGPSSNTGELFF

D gene: -
clone size: -
V gene: TRBV28
J gene: TRBJ1-2
CDR3 DNA: TGTGCCAGCAACCCCGGGGTACACTATGGCTACACCTTC
CDR3 protein: CASNPGVHYGYTF

D gene: TRBD2
clone size: -
V gene: TRBV7-3
J gene: TRBJ2-5
CDR3 DNA: TGTGCCAGCAGTTTGAATCCGGGACTACAAGAGACCCAGTACTTC
CDR3 protein: CASSLNPGLQETQYF

D gene: -
clone size: few
V gene: TRBV10-3
J gene: TRBJ1-2
CDR3 DNA: TGTGCCATCAGGGAAGAGCAGGGCGGCTACACCTTC
CDR3 protein: CAIREEQGGYTF

D gene: -
clone size: -
V gene: TRBV7-2
J gene: TRBJ1-1
CDR3 DNA: TGTGCCAGCAGCTTAGAAGTGGGGGGATACACTGAAGCTTTCTTT
CDR3 protein: CASSLEVGGYTEAFF

D gene: -
clone size: -
V gene: TRBV7-2
J gene: TRBJ2-7
CDR3 DNA: TGTGCCAGCAGCTTAGAGGTGTGGGGGCGTATGGGCTACGAGCAGTACTTC
CDR3 protein: CASSLEVWGRMGYEQYF

D gene: -
clone size: -
V gene: TRBV5-5
J gene: TRBJ2-7
CDR3 DNA: TGTGCCAGCAGCTTGTTGTCAGTCGAGCAGTACTTC
CDR3 protein: CASSLLSVEQYF

D gene: TRBD1
clone size: few
V gene: TRBV4-2
J gene: TRBJ1-6
CDR3 DNA: TGTGCCAGCAGCCAGGTGGACAGGGAAGGGAAAAGGTCACCCCTCCACTTT
CDR3 protein: CASSQVDREGKRSPLHF

D gene: -
clone size: few
V gene: TRBV6-6
J gene: TRBJ2-1
CDR3 DNA: TGTGCCAGCAGGACTCTCTACTACAATGAGCAGTTCTTC
CDR3 protein: CASRTLYYNEQFF

D gene: -
clone size: -
V gene: TRBV5-1
J gene: TRBJ1-1
CDR3 DNA: TGCGCCAGCAGCTTATTTTTCCGTGGGGCGGAGAACACTGAAGCTTTCTTT
CDR3 protein: CASSLFFRGAENTEAFF

D gene: -
clone size: -
V gene: TRBV5-1
J gene: TRBJ2-1
CDR3 DNA: TGCGCCAGCAGCACGGGACACCGGACCTACAATGAGCAGTTCTTC
CDR3 protein: CASSTGHRTYNEQFF

D gene: -
clone size: -
V gene: TRBV9
J gene: TRBJ2-1
CDR3 DNA: TGTGCCAGCAGCGTAGGAGGACAAAGTTCCAATGAGCAGTTCTTC
CDR3 protein: CASSVGGQSSNEQFF

D gene: TRBD1
clone size: -
V gene: TRBV7-9
J gene: TRBJ2-2
CDR3 DNA: TGTGCCAGCATCAGGGACAGGGGGACACTCTCTAACACCGGGGAGCTGTTTTTT
CDR3 protein: CASIRDRGTLSNTGELFF

D gene: -
clone size: -
V gene: TRBV7-2
J gene: TRBJ2-7
CDR3 DNA: TGTGCCAGCAGCTTATATCCAGCCTACGAGCAGTACTTC
CDR3 protein: CASSLYPAYEQYF